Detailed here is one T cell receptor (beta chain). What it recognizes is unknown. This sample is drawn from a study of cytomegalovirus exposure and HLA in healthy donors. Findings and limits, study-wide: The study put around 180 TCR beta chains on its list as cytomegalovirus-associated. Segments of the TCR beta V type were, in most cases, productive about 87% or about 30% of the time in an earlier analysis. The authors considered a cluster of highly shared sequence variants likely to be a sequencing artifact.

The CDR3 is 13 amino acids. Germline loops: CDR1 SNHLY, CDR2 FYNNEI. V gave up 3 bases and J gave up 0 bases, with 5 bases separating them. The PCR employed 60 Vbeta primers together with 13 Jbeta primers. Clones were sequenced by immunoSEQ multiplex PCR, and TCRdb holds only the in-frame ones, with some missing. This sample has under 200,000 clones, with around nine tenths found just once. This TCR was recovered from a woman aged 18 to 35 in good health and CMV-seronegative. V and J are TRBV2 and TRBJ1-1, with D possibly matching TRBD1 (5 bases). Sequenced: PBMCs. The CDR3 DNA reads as TGTGCCAGCAGTGACAGGGTGAACACTGAAGCTTTCTTT. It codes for CASSDRVNTEAFF.